This T cell receptor (beta chain) is drawn from a study of T cell repertoires in cytomegalovirus infection. TCRdb passed the reads through MiXCR, listing each CDR3 protein once. The table lists 200,000 to 250,000 distinct CDR3 sequences, 22% of them singletons. This CDR3 spans 17 amino acids. V lost 6 bases to trimming and J lost 5 bases; unmatched junction nucleotides: 11. The V gene's germline CDR1 is MDHEN and CDR2 SYDVKM. The TCR comes from a human donor in good health (CMV status not recorded). Some clones in this sample may be carry-over from other donors' samples. This chain connects TRBV28 to TRBJ2-1, with 12 bases matching TRBD2. Sequencing used CD8+ T cells from PBMCs. CDR3 protein: CASRPGLAGGLNNEQFF. In DNA form, the CDR3 reads TGTGCCAGCAGACCCGGGCTAGCGGGGGGGCTAAACAATGAGCAGTTCTTC.